This T cell receptor beta chain came from a study of T cell repertoires in cytomegalovirus infection. MiXCR was run by TCRdb on the reads, yielding one entry per CDR3 protein. The table lists approximately 180,000 distinct CDR3 sequences, nearly 9.5% of them singletons. Many counts were recorded for this clonotype. Sequences were obtained from PBMCs. The origin of this receptor is a human donor in good health (CMV status not recorded). Some clones in this sample may be carry-over from other donors' samples.

In DNA, the CDR3 is TGTGCCAGCAGCTTATTTCAGAGGGGGCGCGAGCAGTACTTC. Amino acid sequence: CASSLFQRGREQYF. The rearrangement uses TRBV11-2 and TRBJ2-7, with 7 positions matching TRBD1. The CDR3 is 14 amino acids. V lost 2 bases, J lost 6 bases, and 7 bases stayed unmatched. Germline assignment: CDR1 SGHAT and CDR2 FQNNGV.